What follows are 16 T cell receptor beta chains derived from one specimen sequenced in a study of T cells in Graves' hyperthyroidism and ophthalmopathy. Amplification of TCR beta CDR3 regions used RNA as the template. Primed by the HTBI set, a first-round RT-PCR was run on the TCR CDR3. MiXCR, applied by TCRdb to the multiplex PCR reads, yields one record per CDR3 protein. The sample has more than 550,000 distinct CDR3 sequences; around 20% are singletons. What was sequenced was blood. The source of these receptors is a woman between 50 and 59 years old with Graves' hyperthyroidism that later progressed to Graves' ophthalmopathy.

This clonotype was observed many times. V and J are TRBV20-1 and TRBJ2-3; 9 bases match TRBD2. Looked up from germline, CDR1 is DFQATT and CDR2 is SNEGSKA (reference sequence). The length of the CDR3 is 17 residues. V was clipped by 1 base and J by 1 base; unmatched bases: 9. This chain's CDR3 is CSARGKVSGGRTDTQYF. DNA for the CDR3: TGCAGTGCTAGAGGGAAGGTTAGCGGGGGCCGCACAGATACGCAGTATTTT.

The chain carries TRBV3-1 and TRBJ1-6, with no clear D. V lost 0 bases, J lost 2 bases, and 8 bases lay in between. The CDR3 length is 16 residues. In germline, CDR1 is LGHDT, CDR2 YNNKEL (reference sequence). The CDR3 DNA is TGTGCCAGCAGCCAAGAACAAACCACCTATAATTCACCCCTCCACTTT. Translating gives CASSQEQTTYNSPLHF. Full variable domain (rest looked up from reference TRBV3-1 and TRBJ1-6): DTAVSQTPKYLVTQMGNDKSIKCEQNLGHDTMYWYKQDSKKFLKIMFSYNNKELIINETVPNRFSPKSPDKAHLNLHINSLELGDSAVYFCASSQEQTTYNSPLHFGNGTRLTVT.

As for this clonotype: A junction boundary mismatches the germline segment, possibly from a read error. The chain carries TRBV18 and TRBJ1-6; D is uncertain. From germline, CDR1 is KGHSH and CDR2 LQKENI. The CDR3 is 13 amino acids. For the CDR3, the DNA is TGTGTCAGCTCACAGAGTTATAATTCACCCCTCCACTTT. It codes for CVSSQSYNSPLHF.

This clonotype was observed many times. The J gene is TRBJ2-3, the V gene TRBV9; 9 positions agree with TRBD2. Germline V gene sequence: CDR1 SGDLS, CDR2 YYNGEE. CDR3 length equals 17 residues. The J segment lost 6 bases and the V segment lost 3 bases, leaving 14 bases of the junction unmatched. The CDR3 DNA follows: TGTGCCAGCAGCGCCCCCGGGTCGCGGGGGGGCCGGGATACGCAGTATTTT. Translated: CASSAPGSRGGRDTQYF.

Many counts were recorded for this clonotype. This chain joins TRBV12-3 or TRBV12-4 and TRBJ1-1; D perhaps matches TRBD1 (6 bases). The CDR3 covers 14 residues. V lost 6 bases to trimming and J lost 3 bases, with 14 bases between them. CDR3 DNA sequence: TGTGCCAGCAGGGCAACAGGGCCGGACACTGAAGCTTTCTTT. As protein: CASRATGPDTEAFF.

Comments on this clonotype: This could be a read error, since a much larger clone is one nucleotide away. The chain couples TRBV2 to TRBJ2-2, with TRBD1 matching 7 bases. The CDR3 is made up of 15 amino acids. The germline V gene encodes CDR1 SNHLY and CDR2 FYNNEI. CDR3 residues: CASRGQRTNTGELVF. As DNA, the CDR3 is TGTGCCAGCAGGGGACAGAGAACGAACACCGGGGAGCTGGTTTTT.

In this sample, this clonotype turned up a few times. This chain joins TRBV10-2 and TRBJ1-1, with D perhaps TRBD1 (5 bases). Germline CDR1 reads WSHSY; CDR2 reads SAAADI. V was pared by 0 bases and J by 4 bases, with 15 bases between. The CDR3 has 16 residues. CDR3 coding DNA: TGCGCCAGCAGTGAGTCGGAGCAGGGCTGGATCACTGAAGCTTTCTTT. It translates to CASSESEQGWITEAFF.

This clonotype was seen ten or more times. V and J are TRBV5-1 and TRBJ2-5, with no clear D. The CDR3 covers 16 residues. The germline CDR1 and CDR2 sequences are SGHRS and YFSETQ. V was cut by 2 bases and J by 0 bases, with 14 bases left in between. DNA for the CDR3: TGCGCCAGCAGCTTCTGGGCCCCGGGCCACCAAGAGACCCAGTACTTC. It encodes CASSFWAPGHQETQYF.

The rearrangement uses TRBV19 and TRBJ1-4; D not certain. Trimming pared 2 bases from V and 4 bases from J, leaving 11 bases between. The CDR3 length is 15 residues. The germline V gene has CDR1 LNHDA and CDR2 SQIVND (reference sequence). CDR3 in amino acids: CASSISAGVNEKLFF. As DNA, the CDR3 is TGTGCCAGTAGTATATCGGCAGGTGTTAATGAAAAACTGTTTTTT.

This clonotype was seen many times. The chain recombines TRBV6-1 with TRBJ2-5, with D perhaps matching TRBD1 or TRBD2 (5 bases each). Germline V gene lookup returns CDR1 MNHNS and CDR2 SASEGT. V lost 5 bases, J lost 5 bases, and 18 bases lay in between. This CDR3 contains 15 residues. The CDR3: CASSTGRAPWETQYF. CDR3 bases: TGTGCCAGCAGTACGGGGCGCGCCCCGTGGGAGACCCAGTACTTC.

This clonotype showed up many times. Because it lacks the conserved phenylalanine or tryptophan at the end, this CDR3 is likely a read error. The chain couples TRBV30 to TRBJ2-2; D is unclear. The germline V gene has CDR1 GTSNPN and CDR2 SVGIG (reference sequence). Trimming shortened V by 3 bases and J by 1 base, and 9 bases separated the two germline ends. The CDR3 sequence is 14 residues long. The CDR3 bases are TGTGCCTGGAGAGGGCAGATGAACACCGGGGAGCTGTTTTCT. Its translation is CAWRGQMNTGELFS.

This chain uses TRBV20-1 with TRBJ2-1, with 9 bases lining up with TRBD2. Germline V gives CDR1 DFQATT, CDR2 SNEGSKA (reference sequence). CDR3 size: 14 residues. Trimming cost V 3 bases and J 9 bases; bases outside gene matches: 9. Written as DNA, the CDR3 is TGCAGTGCTAGTTCCGGCGGGGGGGCCGGTGAGCAGTTCTTC. As protein: CSASSGGGAGEQFF.

This clonotype occurred many times. The chain combines TRBV3-1 with TRBJ2-5, with TRBD2 matching 15 bases. Trimming at V came to 8 bases and at J to 5 bases, leaving 9 bases not matched to a gene. CDR3 size: 16 residues. Looked up from germline, CDR1 is LGHDT and CDR2 is YNNKEL (reference sequence). The CDR3 DNA sequence: TGTGCCAGCGCAACCGGACTAGCGGGGGGGCGTGAGACCCAGTACTTC. It encodes CASATGLAGGRETQYF.

The chain employs TRBV19 and TRBJ2-1; D may be TRBD2 (5 bases). The CDR3 spans 13 residues. In germline, CDR1 is LNHDA, CDR2 SQIVND (reference sequence). Trimming took 4 bases from V and 5 from J, leaving 9 bases between them. The CDR3 here is CASSNGLDNEQFF. Written as DNA, the CDR3 is TGTGCCAGTAGTAATGGACTGGACAATGAGCAGTTCTTC.

This clonotype was seen many times. The rearrangement joins TRBV6-5 to TRBJ1-1; D call uncertain. Germline V gene data show CDR1 as MNHEY and CDR2 as SVGAGI. The ends were cut back, 2 bases at V and 1 base at J, with 8 bases in the middle. The CDR3 covers 14 residues. The CDR3 sequence: CASSYANRNTEAFF. The CDR3 bases are TGTGCCAGCAGTTACGCTAATCGGAACACTGAAGCTTTCTTT.

The rearrangement links TRBV25-1 to TRBJ2-5; D may be TRBD1 (5 bases). Germline V gene lookup returns CDR1 MGHDK and CDR2 SYGVNS. There are 15 residues in the CDR3. With 0 bases removed from V and 3 bases from J, the gap between germline ends came to 11 bases. CDR3 loop: CASSEYRAGKETQYF. The CDR3 coding sequence is TGTGCCAGCAGTGAATACAGGGCAGGAAAAGAGACCCAGTACTTC.